Following are 16 T cell receptor beta chains from one sample sequenced in a study of long-term antiretroviral therapy in people with HIV. Samples were assayed with immunoSEQ v3.0 at survey level. The protocol was immunoSEQ multiplex PCR, while the TCRdb copy is restricted to in-frame clones and leaves out a portion. Among 15,000 to 20,000 clones, just over 85% were seen once, and the ten largest hold over 12%. This material consisted of unsorted PBMCs, taken around 2.3 years before starting antiretroviral therapy. These receptors originate from a woman between 25 and 40 years old with HIV.

The genes are TRBV12-5 and TRBJ1-3, with TRBD1 as a possible D gene (6 bases). V shed 2 bases and J shed 2 bases, with 10 bases lying between them. The CDR3 covers 15 residues. CDR1 and CDR2 from the germline V gene are LGHNT and FRNRAP. The CDR3 spells CASGLMGGPGNTIYF. The CDR3 nucleotides read TGTGCTAGTGGTTTGATGGGGGGCCCTGGAAACACCATATATTTT.

The CDR3 reads CASSDSSLVHNGELFF. CDR3 nucleotide sequence: TGTGCCAGCAGTGACTCGAGTCTAGTTCACAACGGGGAGCTGTTTTTT. The V call is TRBV6-4, the J call TRBJ2-2, with D unresolved. Germline lookup yields CDR1 MRHNA and CDR2 SNTAGT. Trimming took 0 bases from V and 7 from J, leaving 15 bases between them. The CDR3 is 16 residues long.

This clone was counted a single time. V usage is TRBV11-2 and J usage is TRBJ2-1, with D possibly TRBD2 on 5 matching bases. Trimming stripped 2 bases from V and 0 bases from J, with 11 bases between. The germline gives CDR1 SGHAT, CDR2 FQNNGV. The CDR3 length is 16 residues. The CDR3 here is CASSLYGESSYNEQFF. Here the CDR3 DNA reads TGTGCCAGCAGCTTATACGGGGAGAGCTCCTACAATGAGCAGTTCTTC.

Turning to this clone: At the DNA level, this CDR3 is encoded by other sequences in the same sample as well. The chain employs TRBV7-9 and TRBJ2-3; D unresolved. The V end lost 0 bases, the J end lost 3 bases, and 7 bases lay between the germline ends. Germline V lookup: CDR1 SEHNR, CDR2 FQNEAQ (reference sequence). CDR3 length: 14 residues. DNA for the CDR3: TGTGCCAGCAGCTTAGCAGAAGGGACAGATACGCAGTATTTT. Translated, it gives CASSLAEGTDTQYF.

The chain carries TRBV9 and TRBJ2-1; the match to TRBD2 covers 9 bases. Germline-derived CDR1 and CDR2 are SGDLS and YYNGEE. Trimming cost V 3 bases and J 6 bases; bases outside gene matches: 7. The CDR3 consists of 15 residues. The chain's CDR3 is CASSGYSGGPNEQFF. The CDR3 DNA is TGTGCCAGCAGCGGATATAGCGGGGGCCCCAATGAGCAGTTCTTC.

The J gene is TRBJ2-7, the V gene TRBV5-5, with 8 positions matching TRBD1. The CDR3 consists of 15 residues. Germline trimming cut 0 bases from V and 2 bases from J; bases unmatched to any gene: 4. Germline V gene data show CDR1 as SGHKS and CDR2 as YYEKEE (reference sequence). Written as DNA, the CDR3 is TGTGCCAGCAGCTTGGAAGGACAGGGTCCCTACGAGCAGTACTTC. Amino acid sequence: CASSLEGQGPYEQYF. The whole variable domain, remainder taken from reference TRBV5-5 and TRBJ2-7, is DAGVTQSPTHLIKTRGQQVTLRCSPISGHKSVSWYQQVLGQGPQFIFQYYEKEERGRGNFPDRFSARQFPNYSSELNVNALLLGDSALYLCASSLEGQGPYEQYFGPGTRLTVT.

The rearrangement uses TRBV5-1 and TRBJ1-3; possible D gene TRBD1, 6 bases. CDR3 length: 15 residues. Germline assignment: CDR1 SGHRS and CDR2 YFSETQ. Trimming took 4 bases from V and 3 from J, leaving 14 bases between them. The CDR3 region is CASSEGGMDGNTIYF. Here the CDR3 DNA reads TGCGCCAGCAGCGAGGGGGGGATGGATGGAAACACCATATATTTT.

The chain recombines TRBV5-5 with TRBJ2-3; weak D call: TRBD1 (6 bases). Germline loops: CDR1 SGHKS, CDR2 YYEKEE (reference sequence). V gave up 4 bases and J gave up 2 bases, with 14 bases separating them. The CDR3 loop spans 15 amino acids. The CDR3 here is CASSPGQLNTDTQYF. The DNA of the CDR3 is TGTGCCAGCAGCCCCGGACAGTTAAACACAGATACGCAGTATTTT.

In its sample, this clone was seen a few times. The chain is built from TRBV10-3 and TRBJ1-1, with 9 bases fitting TRBD1. Germline lookup yields CDR1 ENHRY and CDR2 SYGVKD. The V and J ends lost 10 bases and 3 bases, in that order; junction bases with no gene match: 12. The CDR3 contains 15 residues. The CDR3 protein is CATSYNRDRDTEAFF. As DNA, the CDR3 is TGTGCCACTTCGTACAACCGGGACAGGGACACTGAAGCTTTCTTT.

This chain connects TRBV11-2 to TRBJ1-2; tentatively, D is TRBD1 (6 bases). The V end was cut by 0 bases, the J end by 8 bases, with 16 bases between. CDR1 is SGHAT and CDR2 is FQNNGV in the germline V gene. The CDR3 covers 15 residues. The CDR3 DNA reads as TGTGCCAGCAGCTTAGAAGCAGGGGCGGTAGGAGGCTACACCTTC. Its translation is CASSLEAGAVGGYTF. The variable domain in full, completed from reference TRBV11-2 and TRBJ1-2, reads EAGVAQSPRYKIIEKRQSVAFWCNPISGHATLYWYQQILGQGPKLLIQFQNNGVVDDSQLPKDRFSAERLKGVDSTLKIQPAKLEDSAVYLCASSLEAGAVGGYTFGSGTRLTVV.

Within the sample, this clone is medium-sized. The chain recombines TRBV7-8 with TRBJ2-1, with no clear D. The ends were cut back, 4 bases at V and 8 bases at J, with 21 bases in the middle. The germline gives CDR1 SGHVS, CDR2 FQNEAQ. The CDR3 is 16 residues long. The CDR3 DNA is TGTGCCAGCAGCTCGACCGCCCCTGGTCTCGACGATGAGCAGTTCTTC. Protein product: CASSSTAPGLDDEQFF.

The chain uses TRBV5-5 and TRBJ2-5; the D is unclear. The V end lost 2 bases, the J end lost 4 bases, and 3 bases lay between the germline ends. Germline loops: CDR1 SGHKS, CDR2 YYEKEE (reference sequence). CDR3 size: 11 residues. In nucleotides, the CDR3 is TGTGCCAGCAGCTTACGAGAGACCCAGTACTTC. Translated: CASSLRETQYF. The entire variable domain, with the rest obtained from reference TRBV5-5 and TRBJ2-5, is as follows: DAGVTQSPTHLIKTRGQQVTLRCSPISGHKSVSWYQQVLGQGPQFIFQYYEKEERGRGNFPDRFSARQFPNYSSELNVNALLLGDSALYLCASSLRETQYFGPGTRLLVL.

The V gene is TRBV9, the J gene TRBJ2-5, with TRBD2 matching 7 bases. The CDR3 is made up of 15 amino acids. Trimming removed 0 bases from V and 5 bases from J; junction bases left unmatched: 7. The germline V gene encodes CDR1 SGDLS and CDR2 YYNGEE. The CDR3 loop is CASSVGGGEGETQYF. The CDR3 coding sequence is TGTGCCAGCAGCGTAGGCGGAGGGGAGGGGGAGACCCAGTACTTC.

V gene TRBV5-6 combines with J gene TRBJ1-1; tentative D call: TRBD1 (5 bases). V lost 1 base and J lost 3, with 10 bases in between. The V gene's germline CDR1 is SGHDT and CDR2 YYEEEE. CDR3 length: 14 residues. CDR3 sequence: CASSLRGLDTEAFF. DNA of the CDR3: TGTGCCAGCAGCTTGAGGGGTCTGGACACTGAAGCTTTCTTT.

This clone was detected a few times. The chain links TRBV19 to TRBJ1-4; 8 bases are shared with TRBD1. Germline V CDR1 and CDR2: LNHDA, SQIVND (reference sequence). The ends lost 2 bases at V and 8 bases at J; junction bases unmatched: 7. The CDR3 is 15 amino acids. The CDR3 DNA reads TGTGCCAGTAGTATAAGTGCAGGGGGCGGCGAAAAACTGTTTTTT. It yields the protein CASSISAGGGEKLFF.

The genes are TRBV2 and TRBJ1-2; D uncertain. The CDR3 extends over 13 amino acids. The V end was cut by 5 bases, the J end by 8 bases, with 15 bases between. The V gene's germline CDR1 is SNHLY and CDR2 FYNNEI. The CDR3 region has the DNA TGTGCCAGCAGTCTTTTGGGTCCGGAGGGCTACACCTTC. As protein: CASSLLGPEGYTF.